The 9 T cell receptor beta chains below were found in one sample sequenced in a study of T cells after posttransplantation cyclophosphamide. Sequencing used immunoSEQ multiplex PCR; TCRdb keeps in-frame clones, though not all of them. The data contain around 66,000 clones, 90% to 95% of them singletons. The specimen sequenced was PBMCs. The source is a young woman in good health and a related stem cell transplant donor.

The V and J genes are TRBV7-2 and TRBJ1-2, with unresolved D. Trimming shortened V by 1 base and J by 3 bases, and 6 bases separated the two germline ends. The V gene's germline CDR1 is SGHTA and CDR2 FQGNSA. The CDR3 is made up of 13 amino acids. The DNA of the CDR3 is TGTGCCAGCAGCTTAGGGACCTACTATGGCTACACCTTC. Protein product: CASSLGTYYGYTF.

The V gene is TRBV9, the J gene TRBJ1-5, with D possibly being TRBD1 (5 bases). The germline V gene encodes CDR1 SGDLS and CDR2 YYNGEE. The germline V and J ends were trimmed by 0 bases and 1 base, with 8 bases remaining between them. The CDR3 is made up of 15 amino acids. CDR3 coding DNA: TGTGCCAGCAGCGTAGCAGGGATGAGCAATCAGCCCCAGCATTTT. Its protein product is CASSVAGMSNQPQHF.

The chain joins TRBV7-2 to TRBJ1-3; TRBD1 is a possible D gene (5 bases). This CDR3 contains 16 residues. Between the trimmed V and J ends, which lost 0 bases and 0 bases, there was a span of 9 bases. Germline V gene sequence: CDR1 SGHTA, CDR2 FQGNSA. The CDR3 DNA is TGTGCCAGCAGCTTAGCGGGGGGGGTCTCTGGAAACACCATATATTTT. Protein product: CASSLAGGVSGNTIYF.

This clone was observed once. V usage is TRBV28 and J usage is TRBJ1-2, with unresolved D. The CDR3 has 16 residues. Trimming took 6 bases from V and 0 from J, leaving 17 bases between them. Germline V gives CDR1 MDHEN, CDR2 SYDVKM. CDR3 sequence reads: CASRTASGMANYGYTF. The CDR3 DNA sequence: TGTGCCAGCAGAACGGCCAGCGGGATGGCTAACTATGGCTACACCTTC.

The chain links TRBV7-2 to TRBJ2-3; D ambiguous. CDR3 length: 12 amino acids. Germline V lookup: CDR1 SGHTA, CDR2 FQGNSA. V shed 6 bases and J shed 0 bases, with 4 bases lying between them. CDR3 amino acids: CASRTSTDTQYF. The CDR3 DNA reads TGTGCCAGCAGGACTAGCACAGATACGCAGTATTTT. Combining the CDR3 with reference TRBV7-2 and TRBJ2-3 gives the whole variable domain GAGVSQSPSNKVTEKGKDVELRCDPISGHTALYWYRQSLGQGLEFLIYFQGNSAPDKSGLPSDRFSAERTGGSVSTLTIQRTQQEDSAVYLCASRTSTDTQYFGPGTRLTVL.

This clone turned up a few times. The chain links TRBV18 to TRBJ1-1, with 10 bases lining up with TRBD1. The V and J ends lost 5 bases and 3 bases, in that order; junction bases with no gene match: 3. Germline V lookup: CDR1 KGHSH, CDR2 LQKENI. The CDR3 has 14 residues. CDR3 in DNA: TGTGCCAGCTCAAGCGGGACAGGGGACACTGAAGCTTTCTTT. This translates into CASSSGTGDTEAFF.

V is TRBV6-1 and J is TRBJ1-2, with 8 bases matching TRBD1. With 5 bases clipped from V and 7 bases from J, the junction kept 9 bases outside the gene matches. This CDR3 is 14 amino acids long. The germline gives CDR1 MNHNS, CDR2 SASEGT. The CDR3: CASSRGQVTRGYTF. CDR3 bases: TGTGCCAGCAGTAGGGGACAGGTAACTCGTGGCTACACCTTC.

In this sample, this clone turned up once. The chain is built from TRBV18 and TRBJ2-5, with D possibly matching TRBD2 (5 bases). Trimming removed 0 bases from V and 2 bases from J, with 7 bases in between. This CDR3 contains 14 residues. CDR1 KGHSH and CDR2 LQKENI come from the germline V gene. The CDR3 DNA follows: TGTGCCAGCTCACCACCGGGGAGACAAGAGACCCAGTACTTC. It specifies CASSPPGRQETQYF.

The chain links TRBV6-1 to TRBJ2-5; D is possibly TRBD1 (6 bases). Per germline, CDR1 MNHNS and CDR2 SASEGT. Trimming took 6 bases from V and 4 from J, leaving 15 bases between them. The CDR3 is 14 amino acids. In DNA, the CDR3 is TGTGCCAGCAGCGCTTTTGGACAGAGAGAGACCCAGTACTTC. Translating gives CASSAFGQRETQYF.